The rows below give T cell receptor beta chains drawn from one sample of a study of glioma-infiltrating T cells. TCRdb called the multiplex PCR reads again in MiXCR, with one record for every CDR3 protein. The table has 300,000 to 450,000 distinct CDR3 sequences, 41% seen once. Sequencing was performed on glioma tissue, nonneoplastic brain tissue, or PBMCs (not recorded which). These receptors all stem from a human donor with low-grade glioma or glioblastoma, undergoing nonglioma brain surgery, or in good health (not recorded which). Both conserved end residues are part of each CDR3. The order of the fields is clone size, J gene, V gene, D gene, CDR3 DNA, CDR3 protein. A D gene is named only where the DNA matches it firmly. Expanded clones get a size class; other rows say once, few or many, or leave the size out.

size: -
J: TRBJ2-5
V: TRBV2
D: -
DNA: TGTGCCAGCAACACCAAGGAACCTTCCGGAGACCAGTACTTC
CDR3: CASNTKEPSGDQYF

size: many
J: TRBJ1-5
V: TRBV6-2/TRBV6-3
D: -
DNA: TGTGCCAGCAGTTCTTGGGGCCAAAATCAGCCCCAGCATTTT
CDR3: CASSSWGQNQPQHF

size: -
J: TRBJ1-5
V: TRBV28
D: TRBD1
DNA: TGTGCCAGCAGTTTAATAGGACAGGGACAGCCCCTGCATTTT
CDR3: CASSLIGQGQPLHF

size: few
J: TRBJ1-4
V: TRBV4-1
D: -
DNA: TGCGCCAGCAGCTTAGGACACACTGAAAAACTGTTTTTT
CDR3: CASSLGHTEKLFF

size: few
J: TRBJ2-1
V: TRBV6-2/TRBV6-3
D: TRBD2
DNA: TGTGCCAGCAGTCGGCTAGCGGGAGGAAATGAGCAGTTCTTC
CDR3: CASSRLAGGNEQFF

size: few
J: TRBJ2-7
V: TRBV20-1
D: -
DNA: TGCAGTGCTAGAGGCCCCCCCTCTCCCAGGGCAGGGACAATAGGCTACGAGCAGTACTTC
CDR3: CSARGPPSPRAGTIGYEQYF

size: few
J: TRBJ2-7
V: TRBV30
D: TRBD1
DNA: TGTGCCTGGAGTGTAGGGACAGGGATTGTCTACGAGCAGTACTTC
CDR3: CAWSVGTGIVYEQYF

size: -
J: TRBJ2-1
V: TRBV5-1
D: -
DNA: TGCGCCAGCAGCTTAACCCTCAGTGGGGAGAATGAGCAGTTCTTC
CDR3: CASSLTLSGENEQFF

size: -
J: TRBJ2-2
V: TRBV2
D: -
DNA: TGTGCCAGCAGTGAAGTAGGCCAGGGCACCGGGGAGCTGTTTTTT
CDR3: CASSEVGQGTGELFF

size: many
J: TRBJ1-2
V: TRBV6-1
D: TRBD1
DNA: TGTGCCAGCAGTGAAGCGGGACAGGGGTCCTATGGCTACACCTTC
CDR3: CASSEAGQGSYGYTF

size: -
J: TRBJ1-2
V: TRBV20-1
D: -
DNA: TGCAGTGCTAGAGATCGACAGAGCTATGGCTACACCTTC
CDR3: CSARDRQSYGYTF

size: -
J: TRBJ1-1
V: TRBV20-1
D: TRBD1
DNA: TGCAGTGCTGGGGGACAGGGTGATTCGGCTTTCTTT
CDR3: CSAGGQGDSAFF

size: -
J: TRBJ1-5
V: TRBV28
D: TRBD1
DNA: TGTGCCAGCAGTTACGAAGGGACAGACCCCCAGCATTTT
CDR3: CASSYEGTDPQHF

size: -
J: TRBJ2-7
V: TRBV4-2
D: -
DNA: TGTGCCAGCAGCCGGATGACCGGGACATCGTACGAGCAGTACTTC
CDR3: CASSRMTGTSYEQYF

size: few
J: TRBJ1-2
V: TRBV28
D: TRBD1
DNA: TGTGCCAGCAGTTTGGAGGGGGCGGCCTATGGCTACACCTTC
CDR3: CASSLEGAAYGYTF

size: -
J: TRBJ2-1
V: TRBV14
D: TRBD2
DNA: TGTGCCAGCAGCCTCGCGACGGGAGGGTATAATGAGCAGTTCTTC
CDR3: CASSLATGGYNEQFF

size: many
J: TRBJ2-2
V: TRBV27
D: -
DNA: TGTGCCAGCAGAATGATCGGTGTGAGCACCGGGGAGCTGTTTTTT
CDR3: CASRMIGVSTGELFF

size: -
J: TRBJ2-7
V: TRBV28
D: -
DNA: TGTGCCAGCAGGAAGGTAACCGCAGTTGGGCAGTACTTC
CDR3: CASRKVTAVGQYF

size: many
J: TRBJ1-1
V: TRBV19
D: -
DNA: TGTGCCAGTAGCCTACAGGGTGGGAACACTGAAGCTTTCTTT
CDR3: CASSLQGGNTEAFF

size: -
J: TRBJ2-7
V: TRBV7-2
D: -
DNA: TGTGCCAGCGGCGGGTTTGGGGGTTCCTACGAGCAGTACTTC
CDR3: CASGGFGGSYEQYF

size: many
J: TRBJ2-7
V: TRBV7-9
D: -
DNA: TGTGCCAGCAGCCCTTGGAGCTACGAGCAGTACTTC
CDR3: CASSPWSYEQYF

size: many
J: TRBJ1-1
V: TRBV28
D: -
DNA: TGTGCCAGCAGTTTCTCTCAGGGAACAGCTTTCTTT
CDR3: CASSFSQGTAFF

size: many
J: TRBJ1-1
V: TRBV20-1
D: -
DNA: TGCAGTGCTAGACCGACAGATGAAGCTTTCTTT
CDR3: CSARPTDEAFF

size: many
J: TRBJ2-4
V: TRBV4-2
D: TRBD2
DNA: TGTGCCAGCAGCCAGGCTAGCGGGAGAAGGAACATTCAGTACTTC
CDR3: CASSQASGRRNIQYF

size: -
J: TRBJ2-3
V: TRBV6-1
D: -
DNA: TGTGCCAGCAGACTTCCAGGCAGGGCAAGGTCCACAGACACGCAGTATTTT
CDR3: CASRLPGRARSTDTQYF

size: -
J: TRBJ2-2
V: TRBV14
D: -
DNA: TGTGCCAGCAGCCGGATAGGGAACACCGGGGAGCTGTTTTTT
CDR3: CASSRIGNTGELFF

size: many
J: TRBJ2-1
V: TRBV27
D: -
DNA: TGTGCCACCAAAGGGGTTGAGAACGAGAGCTCCTACAATGAGCAGTTCTTC
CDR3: CATKGVENESSYNEQFF

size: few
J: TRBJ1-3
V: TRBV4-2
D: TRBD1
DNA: TGTGCCAGCAGCCAGGCCGGGACAGACCGAAACACCATATATTTT
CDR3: CASSQAGTDRNTIYF

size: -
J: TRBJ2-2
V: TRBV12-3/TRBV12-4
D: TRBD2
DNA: TGTGCCAGCAGTTTATTAGCGGGAGTGGCAGGGGAGCTGTTTTTT
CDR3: CASSLLAGVAGELFF

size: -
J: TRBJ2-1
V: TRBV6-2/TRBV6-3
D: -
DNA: TGTGCCAGCAGCAACCCTAACCGGGATCGACACGGTGAGCAGTTCTTC
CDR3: CASSNPNRDRHGEQFF

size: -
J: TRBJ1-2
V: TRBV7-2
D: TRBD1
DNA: TGTGCCAGCAGCTCAAGGACAGGGAGAAGCTACACCTTC
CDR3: CASSSRTGRSYTF

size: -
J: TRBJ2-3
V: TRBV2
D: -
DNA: TGTGCCAGCAAGGCGGATAGCACAGATACGCAGTATTTT
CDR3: CASKADSTDTQYF

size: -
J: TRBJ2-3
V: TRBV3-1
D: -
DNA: TGTGCCAGCAGCCAAGGTTGGAGAGGGGGCACAGATACGCAGTATTTT
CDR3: CASSQGWRGGTDTQYF

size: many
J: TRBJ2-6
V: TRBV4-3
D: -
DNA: TGCGCCAGCAGCCAAGAGGTGGGGTCTGGGGCCAACGTCCTGACTTTC
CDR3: CASSQEVGSGANVLTF

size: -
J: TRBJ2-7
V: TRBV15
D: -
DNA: TGTGCCACCAGCAGAGAACGGTGGGAAACCTACGAGCAGTACTTC
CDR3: CATSRERWETYEQYF

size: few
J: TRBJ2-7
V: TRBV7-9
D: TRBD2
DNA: TGTGCCAGCAGCACGACTAGCGGGTTTTCCAATTACGAGCAGTACTTC
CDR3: CASSTTSGFSNYEQYF

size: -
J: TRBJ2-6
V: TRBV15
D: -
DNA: TGTGCCACCAGCAGAGAGGTGTTCTCTGGGGCCAACGTCCTGACTTTC
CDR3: CATSREVFSGANVLTF

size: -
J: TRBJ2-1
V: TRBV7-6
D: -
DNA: TGTGCTAGCAGCTTGGGCGGTCCGCGCAATGAGCAGTTCTTC
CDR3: CASSLGGPRNEQFF

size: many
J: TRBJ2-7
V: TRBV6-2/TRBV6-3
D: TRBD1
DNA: TGTGCCAGCACCCGAGGGACAGGGGCCCCGAGCTCCTACGAGCAGTACTTC
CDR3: CASTRGTGAPSSYEQYF

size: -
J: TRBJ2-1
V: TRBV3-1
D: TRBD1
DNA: TGTGCCAGCAGCCCGGAAGACTACAGGGGCGATGAGCAGTTCTTC
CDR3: CASSPEDYRGDEQFF

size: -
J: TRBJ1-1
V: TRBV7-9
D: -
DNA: TGTGCCAGCAGACAGGTCTTAATGAACACTGAAGCTTTCTTT
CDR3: CASRQVLMNTEAFF

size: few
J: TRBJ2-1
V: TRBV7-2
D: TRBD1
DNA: TGTGCCAGCAGCTTGACAGGGAACTCCTACAATGAGCAGTTCTTC
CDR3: CASSLTGNSYNEQFF